The 26 T cell receptor beta chains given below trace back to one sample, sequenced in a study of T cells after yellow fever vaccination. MiXCR, applied by TCRdb to the 5' RACE reads, yields one record per CDR3 protein. The repertoire has 200,000 to 300,000 distinct CDR3 sequences, roughly 13% of them found once; the top ten carry 0.5% to 0.6%. The sequencing here drew on CD4+ T cells sorted from PBMCs, taken 45 days after the yellow fever booster vaccination. The receptors stem from a man younger than 45 who received the YFV17D yellow fever vaccine.

This clonotype was recorded a few times. The chain employs TRBV27 and TRBJ1-3; D is possibly TRBD1 (5 bases). The germline V gene has CDR1 MNHEY and CDR2 SMNVEV (reference sequence). V was shortened by 2 bases and J by 4 bases, with 12 bases between the two germline ends. The length of the CDR3 is 15 residues. CDR3 DNA sequence: TGTGCCAGCAGTTTACAAGGGGCGCTGGGAAACACCATATATTTT. Amino acids: CASSLQGALGNTIYF.

The rearrangement uses TRBV18 and TRBJ2-7; 12 bases line up with TRBD2. From germline, CDR1 is KGHSH and CDR2 LQKENI. V lost 0 bases to trimming and J lost 6 bases; unmatched junction nucleotides: 9. The CDR3 extends over 17 amino acids. CDR3 coding DNA: TGTGCCAGCTCACCACCGACGACTAGCGGGAGTCGGCGCGAGCAGTACTTC. This codes for CASSPPTTSGSRREQYF.

This clonotype occurred a few times. V usage is TRBV20-1 and J usage is TRBJ2-1, with D possibly called TRBD1 or TRBD2 (5 bases each). Germline V gene lookup returns CDR1 DFQATT and CDR2 SNEGSKA (reference sequence). V lost 3 bases to trimming and J lost 6 bases, with 21 bases between them. The length of the CDR3 is 16 residues. The CDR3 sequence is CSASEGTGRASNEQFF. DNA for the CDR3: TGCAGTGCTAGTGAGGGGACGGGCAGGGCGAGCAATGAGCAGTTCTTC.

This clonotype was recorded many times. The genes are TRBV6-2 or TRBV6-3 and TRBJ2-1; 8 bases match TRBD2. The CDR3 sequence is 16 residues long. In germline, CDR1 is MNHEY, CDR2 SVGEGT. Trimming took 6 bases from V and 0 from J; bases not matched to a gene: 7. Here the CDR3 reads CASRRRSGSSYNEQFF. Here the CDR3 DNA reads TGTGCCAGCAGGCGCCGAAGCGGGAGCTCCTACAATGAGCAGTTCTTC.

This clonotype was seen ten or more times. V is TRBV12-3 or TRBV12-4 and J is TRBJ2-7; D gene uncertain. Trimming pared 7 bases from V and 0 bases from J, leaving 10 bases between. The CDR3 has 13 residues. DNA of the CDR3: TGTGCCAGCAATGGGCCGATCTCCTACGAGCAGTACTTC. Its translation is CASNGPISYEQYF.

This clonotype was observed a handful of times. This rearrangement joins TRBV6-1 to TRBJ2-7; perhaps D is TRBD1 or TRBD2 (5 bases each). This CDR3 has 12 amino acids. The germline V and J ends were trimmed by 8 bases and 4 bases, with 12 bases remaining between them. Germline CDR1 is MNHNS and CDR2 is SASEGT. CDR3 sequence reads: CASLGRYYEQYF. CDR3 nucleotide sequence: TGTGCCAGCCTGGGACGATATTACGAGCAGTACTTC.

This clonotype has a handful of counts. DNA of the CDR3: TGTGCCAGCGCCGATCGGACTAGCGGGAGTTTGAGGCAGTACTTC. Its protein is CASADRTSGSLRQYF. The chain joins TRBV7-2 to TRBJ2-7; the match to TRBD2 covers 13 bases. The CDR3 totals 15 residues. Germline assignment: CDR1 SGHTA and CDR2 FQGNSA. With V trimmed by 8 bases and J by 9 bases, 13 bases remained unmatched.

This clonotype appeared a few times. This chain links TRBV20-1 with TRBJ2-3, with TRBD2 identical over 12 bases. This CDR3 is built from 15 residues. Germline V lookup: CDR1 DFQATT, CDR2 SNEGSKA (reference sequence). J was trimmed by 6 bases and V by 5 bases; bases with no gene match: 9. CDR3 in amino acids: CSASRLAGVGDTQYF. The CDR3 DNA is TGCAGTGCTTCGCGACTAGCGGGAGTAGGGGATACGCAGTATTTT.

V gene TRBV3-1 combines with J gene TRBJ2-7; the match to TRBD2 covers 15 bases. V trimming: 4 bases; J trimming: 5 bases; junction bases outside the gene matches: 9. CDR1 is LGHDT and CDR2 is YNNKEL in the germline V gene (reference sequence). This CDR3 contains 17 residues. This chain's CDR3 is CASSPGLAGGRNHEQYF. The DNA of the CDR3 is TGTGCCAGCAGCCCGGGACTAGCGGGAGGCAGAAACCACGAGCAGTACTTC.

This clonotype was seen once. The chain uses TRBV7-9 and TRBJ2-7; 9 bases align to TRBD2. Germline loops: CDR1 SEHNR, CDR2 FQNEAQ (reference sequence). CDR3 length: 15 residues. Trimming at V came to 4 bases and at J to 6 bases, leaving 10 bases not matched to a gene. The CDR3 region has the DNA TGTGCCAGCAGCTGGTGGGCGGGAGGGTCCGCCGAGCAGTACTTC. This sequence encodes CASSWWAGGSAEQYF.

V gene TRBV19 combines with J gene TRBJ2-5, with TRBD2 identical over 10 bases. Germline values: CDR1 LNHDA, CDR2 SQIVND (reference sequence). Trimming cost V 5 bases and J 5 bases; bases outside gene matches: 8. The CDR3 runs to 15 residues. The CDR3 loop is CASSPGLAIGETQYF. CDR3 nucleotide sequence: TGTGCCAGTAGTCCGGGACTAGCGATCGGGGAGACCCAGTACTTC.

In nucleotides, the CDR3 is TGTGCCAGCAGGAGCGGACTAGCCCAAGAGACCCAGTACTTC. Its protein is CASRSGLAQETQYF. The V call is TRBV6-1, the J call TRBJ2-5, with 8 bases that match TRBD2. CDR3 length equals 14 residues. V trimming: 6 bases; J trimming: 1 base; junction bases outside the gene matches: 4. Germline CDR1 and CDR2: MNHNS and SASEGT.

This clonotype was seen only a few times. V and J are TRBV3-1 and TRBJ1-1; D remains unclear. This CDR3 is built from 14 residues. The germline CDR1 and CDR2 sequences are LGHDT and YNNKEL (reference sequence). Trimming stripped 1 base from V and 0 bases from J, with 6 bases between. The CDR3 loop is CASSQGQLNTEAFF. The CDR3, as DNA: TGTGCCAGCAGCCAAGGCCAGTTGAACACTGAAGCTTTCTTT.

The V gene is TRBV2, the J gene TRBJ2-1; TRBD2 is a possible D gene (6 bases). Trimming took off 9 bases at V and 2 bases at J, with 17 bases between the two ends. This CDR3 region has 15 residues. The germline gives CDR1 SNHLY, CDR2 FYNNEI. The CDR3 sequence: CASGSGTGPYNEQFF. The CDR3 DNA is TGTGCCAGTGGCTCCGGGACTGGCCCCTACAATGAGCAGTTCTTC.

In this sample, this clonotype turned up many times. The chain is built from TRBV7-2 and TRBJ1-4; D is possibly TRBD1 (6 bases). Trimming took off 5 bases at V and 8 bases at J, with 12 bases between the two ends. Germline V gene sequence: CDR1 SGHTA, CDR2 FQGNSA. The CDR3 covers 13 residues. CDR3 nucleotide sequence: TGTGCCAGCAGCCGGGACACAAGAGAAAAACTGTTTTTT. Protein product: CASSRDTREKLFF.

This clonotype was recorded many times. This chain connects TRBV7-2 to TRBJ2-3; unclear D gene. Trimming left V 0 bases short and J 9 bases short, with 4 bases between. CDR3 length: 11 residues. CDR1 and CDR2 (germline): SGHTA, FQGNSA. The CDR3 loop reads CASSLAGTQYF. The CDR3 nucleotides are TGTGCCAGCAGCTTAGCTGGGACGCAGTATTTT.

This clonotype was counted between two and nine times. This chain connects TRBV20-1 to TRBJ1-5, with 7 bases fitting TRBD1. The CDR3 is 12 amino acids. V was clipped by 8 bases and J by 1 base; unmatched bases: 2. Germline-derived CDR1 and CDR2 are DFQATT and SNEGSKA (reference sequence). CDR3 in DNA: TGCAGTAAGGGACAGAGCAATCAGCCCCAGCATTTT. Its protein is CSKGQSNQPQHF.

For the CDR3, the DNA is TGCAGTGCTAGATCCGGGGTGAGGTTCCTAAACAATGAGCAGTTCTTC. This sequence encodes CSARSGVRFLNNEQFF. This rearrangement joins TRBV20-1 to TRBJ2-1; TRBD2 might be the D (5 bases). Trimming shortened V by 2 bases and J by 5 bases, and 19 bases separated the two germline ends. Germline loops: CDR1 DFQATT, CDR2 SNEGSKA (reference sequence). The CDR3 spans 16 residues.

This clonotype was observed a handful of times. This chain connects TRBV7-2 to TRBJ2-7; D may correspond to TRBD1 or TRBD2 (5 bases each). Deletions cut 1 base from V and 5 bases from J, with 12 bases between. Germline CDR1 and CDR2: SGHTA and FQGNSA. There are 14 residues in the CDR3. The CDR3, as DNA: TGTGCCAGCAGCTTAGGGGGGAGCCAAAACGAGCAGTACTTC. It yields the protein CASSLGGSQNEQYF. The full variable domain, rest sourced from reference TRBV7-2 and TRBJ2-7, is GAGVSQSPSNKVTEKGKDVELRCDPISGHTALYWYRQSLGQGLEFLIYFQGNSAPDKSGLPSDRFSAERTGGSVSTLTIQRTQQEDSAVYLCASSLGGSQNEQYFGPGTRLTVT.

This rearrangement joins TRBV19 to TRBJ2-4, with 8 bases identical to TRBD2. The CDR3 totals 15 residues. Losses at the gene ends were 2 bases for V and 4 bases for J; bases not matched to a gene: 4. Germline V gives CDR1 LNHDA, CDR2 SQIVND (reference sequence). In DNA form, the CDR3 reads TGTGCCAGTAGTATAAGGTCTAGCGGGAAAAACATTCAGTACTTC. This encodes CASSIRSSGKNIQYF.

This clonotype turned up a few times. This rearrangement joins TRBV4-3 to TRBJ2-6; D gene unclear. The CDR3 is 16 residues long. Trimming removed 2 bases at V and 2 bases at J, with 10 bases between. Germline lookup yields CDR1 LGHNA and CDR2 YSLEER. The CDR3 protein is CASSQSEKAGANVLTF. As DNA, the CDR3 is TGCGCCAGCAGCCAATCAGAAAAGGCTGGGGCCAACGTCCTGACTTTC.

The chain is built from TRBV29-1 and TRBJ2-7, with 7 bases matching TRBD1. The germline CDR1 and CDR2 sequences are SQVTM and ANQGSEA. CDR3 length equals 13 residues. V lost 5 bases and J lost 2; bases outside the gene matches: 6. Here the CDR3 reads CSVSPGQTYEQYF. DNA of the CDR3: TGCAGCGTTAGCCCGGGACAGACCTACGAGCAGTACTTC.

The V gene is TRBV25-1, the J gene TRBJ2-5, with no clear D. V lost 3 bases, J lost 5 bases, and 4 bases lay in between. The CDR3 loop spans 11 amino acids. Germline V gene sequence: CDR1 MGHDK, CDR2 SYGVNS. CDR3 in amino acids: CASSDLETQYF. The CDR3 bases are TGTGCCAGCAGTGATTTGGAGACCCAGTACTTC.

The rearrangement links TRBV12-3 or TRBV12-4 to TRBJ2-2; no firm D call. The CDR3 has 14 residues. V was trimmed by 4 bases and J by 5 bases, leaving 11 bases between them. CDR3 sequence (DNA): TGTGCCAGCAGTTCCCCTTCTAGGACCGGGGAGCTGTTTTTT. Protein: CASSSPSRTGELFF.

This clonotype was counted a few times. The genes are TRBV5-6 and TRBJ1-1; tentatively, D is TRBD1 (6 bases). The CDR3 loop spans 14 amino acids. V lost 4 bases, J lost 4 bases, and 14 bases lay in between. Germline values: CDR1 SGHDT, CDR2 YYEEEE. CDR3 in amino acids: CASSGRDKSTEAFF. CDR3 DNA sequence: TGTGCCAGCAGCGGCCGGGACAAAAGCACTGAAGCTTTCTTT.

The genes are TRBV6-2 or TRBV6-3 and TRBJ2-3, with 9 bases that match TRBD2. V was pared by 3 bases and J by 2 bases, with 12 bases of the junction left unmatched. Germline V CDR1 and CDR2: MNHEY, SVGEGT. This CDR3 has 18 amino acids. The CDR3 loop reads CASSYSLLAGEDTDTQYF. In nucleotides, the CDR3 is TGTGCCAGCAGTTATTCACTTTTAGCGGGAGAGGACACAGATACGCAGTATTTT.